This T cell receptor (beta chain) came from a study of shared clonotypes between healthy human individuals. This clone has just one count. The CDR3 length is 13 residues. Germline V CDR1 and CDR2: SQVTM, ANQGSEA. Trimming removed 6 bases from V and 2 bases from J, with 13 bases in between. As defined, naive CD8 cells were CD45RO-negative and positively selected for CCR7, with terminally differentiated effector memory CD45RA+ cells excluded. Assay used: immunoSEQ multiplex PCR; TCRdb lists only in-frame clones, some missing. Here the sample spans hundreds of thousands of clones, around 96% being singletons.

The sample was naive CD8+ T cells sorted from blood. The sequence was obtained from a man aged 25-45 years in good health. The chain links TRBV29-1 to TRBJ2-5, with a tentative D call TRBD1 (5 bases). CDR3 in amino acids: CSVDMGLQETQYF. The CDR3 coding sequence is TGCAGCGTGGACATGGGGCTGCAAGAGACCCAGTACTTC.